The TCR beta chain described here comes from a study of neurological immune-mediated disorders. Study-wide background: Among about 35 multiple sclerosis patients, about 30 were relapsing-remitting and 3 were secondary progressive.

The sorted libraries were made from about a million CD4+ or CD8+ T cells. In this sample, this clonotype turned up many times. Its specificity is unknown. The germline V gene encodes CDR1 DFQATT and CDR2 SNEGSKA (reference sequence). Trimming removed 6 bases from V and 5 bases from J, with 19 bases in between. The CDR3 length is 15 residues. Study outcomes and limitations: No sharing of CDR3 amino acid sequences was observed among expanded clones across subjects, suggesting private repertoires in all groups.

Every sequencing run drew on 15-18 subjects and yielded over 190 million TCR-beta sequences. MiXCR was run by TCRdb on the 5' RACE reads, yielding one entry per CDR3 protein. The repertoire includes roughly 60,000 distinct CDR3 sequences, approximately 3.6% of them detected once, and roughly 1.9% sits in the top ten. V and J are TRBV20-1 and TRBJ2-2; D possibly matches TRBD1 or TRBD2 (6 bases each). The sequence came from a middle-aged woman with multiple sclerosis. Sequencing was carried out using CD4+ T cells from blood. CDR3 bases: TGCAGTGCGCGCCGGAGGGGGGCGCGGACCGGGGAGCTGTTTTTT. It codes for CSARRRGARTGELFF.